These 27 T cell receptor beta chains were all obtained from the same sample, sequenced in a study of prognosis after radiotherapy for stage I lung cancer. The TCR beta CDR3 region was amplified from genomic DNA, with two rounds of multiplex PCR being used for the amplification. TRBV and TRBJ genes each had their own specific primers in first-round PCR. Using its own MiXCR run on the multiplex PCR reads, TCRdb lists one record per CDR3 protein. In the table there are 11,000 to 15,000 distinct CDR3 sequences, 25% to 30% of which are singletons. The material sequenced was PBMCs, taken before or after stereotactic body radiation therapy (not recorded which). The receptors stem from a donor aged 50 or older with non-small cell lung cancer.

By proportion, this clonotype is medium-sized. The genes are TRBV5-1 and TRBJ2-3, with D perhaps TRBD1 or TRBD2 (7 bases each). CDR1 is SGHRS, CDR2 YFSETQ, per germline. The CDR3 covers 16 residues. V shed 0 bases and J shed 4 bases, with 15 bases lying between them. CDR3 region: CASSLETRGGADTQYF. CDR3 nucleotides: TGCGCCAGCAGCTTGGAGACCAGGGGGGGCGCAGATACGCAGTATTTT.

This clonotype is judged medium-sized. The chain uses TRBV24-1 and TRBJ2-7, with D possibly TRBD2 on 5 matching bases. Germline V gene sequence: CDR1 KGHDR, CDR2 SFDVKD. Trimming left V 9 bases short and J 2 bases short, with 16 bases between. The CDR3 loop spans 14 amino acids. Here the CDR3 DNA reads TGTGCCACCGCCCAGCCGAGGGTCCCCTACGAGCAGTACTTC. Its translation is CATAQPRVPYEQYF.

This clonotype has a count of ten or more. This chain joins TRBV5-4 and TRBJ2-3; D is ambiguous. CDR3 length: 13 amino acids. Trimming cost V 2 bases and J 3 bases, with 7 bases left between them. Germline CDR1 and CDR2: SGHNT and YYREEE (reference sequence). Here the CDR3 DNA reads TGTGCCAGCAGCTTTAGTGGGACAGATACGCAGTATTTT. It codes for CASSFSGTDTQYF.

Ten or more counts support this clonotype. V and J are TRBV29-1 and TRBJ2-5; TRBD2 agrees at 8 bases. The trim removed 1 base at V and 1 base at J, leaving 2 bases unmatched. This CDR3 spans 14 amino acids. CDR1 is SQVTM and CDR2 is ANQGSEA in the germline V gene. The CDR3 DNA reads TGCAGCGTTGAAGCGGGAGGGCCCCAAGAGACCCAGTACTTC. This encodes CSVEAGGPQETQYF.

This clonotype showed up many times. This chain connects TRBV11-3 to TRBJ2-5, with D possibly TRBD2 on 5 matching bases. The germline gives CDR1 SGHNT, CDR2 YENEEA. V was cut by 3 bases and J by 5 bases, with 7 bases left in between. CDR3 length: 12 amino acids. CDR3 nucleotide sequence: TGTGCCAGCAGCTTGAGAGGGGAGACCCAGTACTTC. Protein sequence: CASSLRGETQYF.

This clonotype is judged medium-sized (0.01 to 0.1%). The J gene is TRBJ2-6, the V gene TRBV24-1; 7 nucleotides line up with TRBD1. V trimming: 3 bases; J trimming: 4 bases; junction bases outside the gene matches: 8. Germline V gives CDR1 KGHDR, CDR2 SFDVKD. The CDR3 is 17 residues long. CDR3 amino acids: CATSDPDRAEGANVLTF. DNA for the CDR3: TGTGCCACCAGTGATCCCGACAGGGCGGAAGGGGCCAACGTCCTGACTTTC.

This clonotype occurred many times. The chain joins TRBV7-2 to TRBJ2-7; the D is unclear. Germline V gene lookup returns CDR1 SGHTA and CDR2 FQGNSA. V lost 0 bases, J lost 7 bases, and 16 bases lay in between. The CDR3 contains 15 residues. CDR3 loop: CASSLAGSLSWEQYF. CDR3 DNA: TGTGCCAGCAGCTTAGCTGGCAGCCTCTCCTGGGAGCAGTACTTC.

This clonotype was observed at least ten times. The J gene is TRBJ2-5, the V gene TRBV6-1; a weak D match, TRBD1 (6 bases). Germline values: CDR1 MNHNS, CDR2 SASEGT. The CDR3 consists of 14 residues. Trimming left V 2 bases short and J 5 bases short, with 12 bases between. The CDR3 nucleotides read TGTGCCAGCAGTGAATCCAGGGGATGGGAGACCCAGTACTTC. Translating gives CASSESRGWETQYF.

There are many counts of this clonotype. The gene calls are TRBV28 and TRBJ1-2; D call uncertain. The CDR3 has 13 amino acids. V shed 2 bases and J shed 4 bases, with 8 bases lying between them. In germline, CDR1 is MDHEN, CDR2 SYDVKM. The CDR3 is CASSLRFRYGYTF. The DNA for the CDR3 is TGTGCCAGCAGTTTAAGGTTCCGCTATGGCTACACCTTC.

This clonotype rates as medium-sized. This chain joins TRBV28 and TRBJ1-6; D is unresolved. The CDR3 length is 16 residues. V gave up 5 bases and J gave up 9 bases, with 20 bases separating them. The germline V gene has CDR1 MDHEN and CDR2 SYDVKM. CDR3 residues: CASSPLRTSGGSPLHF. The CDR3 nucleotides read TGTGCCAGCAGTCCCCTCAGAACCTCCGGAGGTTCACCCCTCCACTTT.

This clonotype is termed medium-sized. The V call is TRBV5-1, the J call TRBJ2-5; no firm D call. V dropped 0 bases and J dropped 5 bases, with 14 bases sitting between them. The CDR3 runs to 15 residues. Germline assignment: CDR1 SGHRS and CDR2 YFSETQ. In DNA form, the CDR3 reads TGCGCCAGCAGCTTGGATACGGGTTACGGGGAGACCCAGTACTTC. Its protein product is CASSLDTGYGETQYF.

This clonotype was counted at least ten times. The rearrangement links TRBV20-1 to TRBJ1-3; a weak D match, TRBD1 (5 bases). The V and J ends lost 1 base and 0 bases respectively, with 7 bases between them. This CDR3 comprises 14 residues. The germline V gene has CDR1 DFQATT and CDR2 SNEGSKA (reference sequence). This CDR3 is CSARVGHSGNTIYF. The CDR3 nucleotides are TGCAGTGCTAGAGTAGGACACTCTGGAAACACCATATATTTT.

By share of the sample, this clonotype is medium-sized. The genes are TRBV6-1 and TRBJ1-4, with D possibly matching TRBD1 (5 bases). CDR3 length: 13 amino acids. Trimming removed 9 bases from V and 6 bases from J, with 14 bases in between. CDR1 is MNHNS, CDR2 SASEGT, per germline. The CDR3 DNA reads TGTGCCAGTTCTAAGGGGCACTATGAAAAACTGTTTTTT. Protein: CASSKGHYEKLFF.

This clonotype rates as medium-sized (0.01 to 0.1%). This rearrangement joins TRBV6-1 to TRBJ2-1, with 11 bases fitting TRBD2. V shed 6 bases and J 7 bases; nucleotides not matched to a gene: 2. The germline V gene encodes CDR1 MNHNS and CDR2 SASEGT. The CDR3 is 13 amino acids. The CDR3 bases are TGTGCCAGCAGGACTAGCGGGGTAAATGAGCAGTTCTTC. Its translation is CASRTSGVNEQFF.

The chain links TRBV12-3 or TRBV12-4 to TRBJ2-1; TRBD2 matches 7 bases. Trimming took 5 bases from V and 9 from J; bases not matched to a gene: 13. This CDR3 contains 15 residues. The CDR3, as DNA: TGTGCCAGCAGTGGGGGGGGTGTCGTCAGTGTTGAGCAGTTCTTC. It translates to CASSGGGVVSVEQFF.

This clonotype was detected many times. This chain uses TRBV5-1 with TRBJ2-1, with TRBD2 matching 12 bases. The germline CDR1 and CDR2 sequences are SGHRS and YFSETQ. This CDR3 contains 18 residues. The V segment lost 0 bases and the J segment 7 bases; nucleotides outside the gene matches: 11. The CDR3 here is CASSLGLAGGPGLNEQFF. The CDR3, as DNA: TGCGCCAGCAGCTTGGGGCTAGCGGGAGGGCCAGGATTGAATGAGCAGTTCTTC.

The genes are TRBV20-1 and TRBJ2-7; 7 bases match TRBD1. CDR3 length: 15 amino acids. From germline, CDR1 is DFQATT and CDR2 SNEGSKA (reference sequence). Trimming took 7 bases from V and 4 from J; bases not matched to a gene: 16. The DNA for the CDR3 is TGCAGTGAGAGGGGGCATTCTAGTCGAACTTACGAGCAGTACTTC. This encodes CSERGHSSRTYEQYF.

This clonotype was found many times. The J gene is TRBJ1-6, the V gene TRBV7-9; D not resolved. CDR3 length equals 12 residues. V lost 7 bases and J 9 bases, leaving 10 bases between the germline ends. Germline V CDR1 and CDR2: SEHNR, FQNEAQ (reference sequence). CDR3 amino acids: CASNNNPSPLHF. CDR3 DNA sequence: TGTGCCAGCAACAATAACCCTTCACCCCTCCACTTT.

This clonotype occurred many times. This chain joins TRBV7-3 and TRBJ2-5; 9 nucleotides match TRBD1. V trimming: 4 bases; J trimming: 5 bases; junction bases outside the gene matches: 5. Germline V gene sequence: CDR1 SGHTA, CDR2 FQGTGA. This CDR3 comprises 14 residues. The CDR3 DNA is TGTGCCAGCAGCTCAACAGGGGGCTGGGAGACCCAGTACTTC. Protein sequence: CASSSTGGWETQYF.

This clonotype was seen at least ten times. This chain links TRBV7-9 with TRBJ1-5; D gene unclear. V lost 2 bases and J 4 bases, leaving 12 bases between the germline ends. The CDR3 runs 15 residues. Germline V gives CDR1 SEHNR, CDR2 FQNEAQ (reference sequence). The CDR3 region has the DNA TGTGCCAGCAGCTTATCCGGGGTTGGAAATCAGCCCCAGCATTTT. Protein sequence: CASSLSGVGNQPQHF.

This clonotype appeared many times. This may be a read error, as it is one base from a much larger clone. The J gene is TRBJ2-7, the V gene TRBV6-1, with D perhaps TRBD2 (5 bases). Germline CDR1 reads MNHNS; CDR2 reads SASEGT. This CDR3 has 13 amino acids. The CDR3 DNA is TGTGGCAGCAGAGAGGGTTCTAGGTACGAGCAGTACTTC. It translates to CGSREGSRYEQYF.

This sequence joins TRBV5-1 and TRBJ2-7; 8 nucleotides match TRBD1. From germline, CDR1 is SGHRS and CDR2 YFSETQ. The junction had 3 bases not matched to a gene; V was cut back by 0 bases and J by 4 bases. The CDR3 extends over 14 amino acids. The CDR3 spells CASSLATGAYEQYF. CDR3 in DNA: TGCGCCAGCAGCTTGGCGACAGGGGCATACGAGCAGTACTTC.

Regarding this clonotype: This likely came from a read error, as a far larger clone is one base away. The chain is built from TRBV6-8 and TRBJ2-7; TRBD2 aligns across 9 bases. Germline assignment: CDR1 MNHGY and CDR2 SAAAGT. This CDR3 region has 15 residues. CDR3 loop: CVSRGAGGGSYEQYF. The CDR3, as DNA: TGTGTCAGCAGAGGGGCGGGAGGGGGCTCCTACGAGCAGTACTTC.

This clonotype counts as medium-sized. This rearrangement joins TRBV5-1 to TRBJ2-1; the D gene is possibly TRBD1 (6 bases). The CDR3 runs to 15 residues. CDR1 SGHRS and CDR2 YFSETQ come from the germline V gene. Deletions cut 7 bases from V and 6 bases from J, with 20 bases between. CDR3 loop: CASAHYRAEGNEQFF. The DNA for the CDR3 is TGCGCCAGCGCCCATTACAGGGCGGAAGGCAATGAGCAGTTCTTC. Full variable domain (missing parts from reference TRBV5-1 and TRBJ2-1): KAGVTQTPRYLIKTRGQQVTLSCSPISGHRSVSWYQQTPGQGLQFLFEYFSETQRNKGNFPGRFSGRQFSNSRSEMNVSTLELGDSALYLCASAHYRAEGNEQFFGPGTRLTVL.

This clonotype was seen ten or more times. CDR3 coding DNA: TGTGCCAGCAGCGTAGACCCGGGAGTAAATGAGCAGTTCTTC. It specifies CASSVDPGVNEQFF. This rearrangement joins TRBV9 to TRBJ2-1, with TRBD2 as a possible D gene (6 bases). The length of the CDR3 is 14 residues. V was trimmed by 0 bases and J by 7 bases, leaving 11 bases between them. Germline V CDR1 and CDR2: SGDLS, YYNGEE.

At least ten counts were recorded for this clonotype. The rearrangement joins TRBV3-1 to TRBJ2-7; D is uncertain. V lost 4 bases, J lost 7 bases, and 20 bases lay in between. Germline CDR1 reads LGHDT; CDR2 reads YNNKEL (reference sequence). The CDR3 has 15 amino acids. In DNA, the CDR3 is TGTGCCAGCAGCCCCCGAGCCGGCACACCACGGGAGCAGTACTTC. This sequence encodes CASSPRAGTPREQYF.

This clonotype was detected ten times or more. The CDR3 region is CSATPGTSDTGELFF. CDR3 in DNA: TGCAGTGCTACCCCCGGGACTAGCGACACCGGGGAGCTGTTTTTT. The gene calls are TRBV20-1 and TRBJ2-2; 10 nucleotides match TRBD2. CDR3 length equals 15 residues. Germline V gene lookup returns CDR1 DFQATT and CDR2 SNEGSKA (reference sequence). The V and J ends lost 4 bases and 3 bases, in that order; junction bases with no gene match: 5.